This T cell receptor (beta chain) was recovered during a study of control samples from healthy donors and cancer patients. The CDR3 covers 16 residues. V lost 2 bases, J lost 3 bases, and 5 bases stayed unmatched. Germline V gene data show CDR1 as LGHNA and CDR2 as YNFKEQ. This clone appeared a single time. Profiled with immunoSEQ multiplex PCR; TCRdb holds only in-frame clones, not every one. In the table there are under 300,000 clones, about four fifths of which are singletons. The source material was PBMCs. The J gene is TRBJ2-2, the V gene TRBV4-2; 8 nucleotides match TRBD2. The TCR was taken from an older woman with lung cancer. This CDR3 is CASSQRPGLDTGELFF. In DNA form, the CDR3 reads TGTGCCAGCAGCCAAAGACCGGGACTAGACACCGGGGAGCTGTTTTTT.